The entry that follows covers one TCR beta chain sequence. What it binds is unknown. Profiling relied on immunoSEQ multiplex PCR, and the TCRdb table lists in-frame clones only, not all of them. Among 98,000 or so clones listed, 82% were seen once. This sample stems from a study of T cell clones after liver transplantation. At the level of the study: Subjects received no induction therapy and standard immunosuppression until randomization at 12-24 months post-transplant. Patients counted as tolerant after at least one year off all immunosuppression, enzymes not exceeding twice normal. Broader study findings: Rather than being deleted, graft donor-reactive T cells may have moved into the graft. In 5 of 8 subjects, circulating graft-donor-reactive CD4 TCRbeta sequences fell significantly after transplant.

This clonotype originated in a human donor who received a liver transplant. Sequencing was performed on CD4+ T cells from blood, taken before liver transplant.

The CDR3 sequence: CASSGRQGANEQFF. CDR3 in DNA: TGTGCCAGCAGCGGGCGACAGGGGGCGAATGAGCAGTTCTTC. The chain links TRBV11-3 to TRBJ2-1; 10 nucleotides agree with TRBD1. From germline, CDR1 is SGHNT and CDR2 YENEEA. The CDR3 consists of 14 residues. Germline trimming cut 5 bases from V and 7 bases from J; bases unmatched to any gene: 5.